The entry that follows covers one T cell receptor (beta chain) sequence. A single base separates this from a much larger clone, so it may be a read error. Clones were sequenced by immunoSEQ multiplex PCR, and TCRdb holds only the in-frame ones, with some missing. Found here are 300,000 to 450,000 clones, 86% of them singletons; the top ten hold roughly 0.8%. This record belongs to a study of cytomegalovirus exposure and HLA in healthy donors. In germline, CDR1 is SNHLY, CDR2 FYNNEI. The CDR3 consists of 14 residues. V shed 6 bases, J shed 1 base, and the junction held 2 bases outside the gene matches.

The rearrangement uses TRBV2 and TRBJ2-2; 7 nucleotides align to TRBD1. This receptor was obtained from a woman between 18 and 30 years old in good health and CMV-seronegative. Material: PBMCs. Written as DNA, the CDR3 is TGTGCCAGCAGCCGACAGGGGAACACCGGGGAGCTGTTTTTT. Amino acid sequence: CASSRQGNTGELFF.